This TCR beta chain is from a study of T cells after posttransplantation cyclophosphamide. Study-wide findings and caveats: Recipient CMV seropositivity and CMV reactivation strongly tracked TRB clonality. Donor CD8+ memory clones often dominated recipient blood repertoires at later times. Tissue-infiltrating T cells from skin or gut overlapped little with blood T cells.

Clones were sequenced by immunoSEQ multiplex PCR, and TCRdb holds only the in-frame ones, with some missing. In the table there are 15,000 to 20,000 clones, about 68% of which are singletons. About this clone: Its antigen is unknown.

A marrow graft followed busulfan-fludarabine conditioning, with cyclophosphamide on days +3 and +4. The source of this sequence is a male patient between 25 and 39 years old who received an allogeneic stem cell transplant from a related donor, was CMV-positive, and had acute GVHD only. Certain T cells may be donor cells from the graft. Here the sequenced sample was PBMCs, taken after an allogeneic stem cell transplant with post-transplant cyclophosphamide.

The CDR3 reads CAGKTTGGGYTF. In DNA form, the CDR3 reads TGTGCCGGAAAAACAACAGGGGGTGGCTACACCTTC. The rearrangement links TRBV19 to TRBJ1-2, with 8 bases fitting TRBD1. The length of the CDR3 is 12 residues. The germline CDR1 and CDR2 sequences are LNHDA and SQIVND (reference sequence). Trimming at V came to 11 bases and at J to 7 bases, leaving 9 bases not matched to a gene.